This TCR beta chain was sequenced for a study of early T cells in non-severe SARS-CoV-2 infection. Study overall: The study sequenced bulk RNA from unsorted whole blood, with chains unpaired. Study-wide findings and caveats: Private and CD4 specificities were missed by VDJdb matching, which favored anti-spike CD8 responses.

Attachment of unique molecular identifiers was made to individual cDNA molecules. TCRdb reprocessed the 5' RACE reads via MiXCR and lists one record per CDR3 protein. The sample has tens of thousands of distinct CDR3 sequences, approximately 12% seen once. With regard to this clonotype: The antigen is not known. The CDR3 carries no conserved terminal phenylalanine or tryptophan, so it likely arises from a read error.

Germline V lookup: CDR1 SGHAT, CDR2 FQNNGV. CDR3 length: 14 amino acids. V was clipped by 1 base and J by 1 base, with 7 bases between them. The specimen was whole blood, collected at baseline. The rearrangement links TRBV11-2 to TRBJ1-1; no reliable D call. This receptor was obtained from an adult who was a healthcare worker with PCR-confirmed SARS-CoV-2 infection or an uninfected control (not recorded which). CDR3 loop: CASSLATANTEAFS. CDR3 coding DNA: TGTGCCAGCAGCTTAGCGACGGCGAACACTGAAGCTTTCTCT.